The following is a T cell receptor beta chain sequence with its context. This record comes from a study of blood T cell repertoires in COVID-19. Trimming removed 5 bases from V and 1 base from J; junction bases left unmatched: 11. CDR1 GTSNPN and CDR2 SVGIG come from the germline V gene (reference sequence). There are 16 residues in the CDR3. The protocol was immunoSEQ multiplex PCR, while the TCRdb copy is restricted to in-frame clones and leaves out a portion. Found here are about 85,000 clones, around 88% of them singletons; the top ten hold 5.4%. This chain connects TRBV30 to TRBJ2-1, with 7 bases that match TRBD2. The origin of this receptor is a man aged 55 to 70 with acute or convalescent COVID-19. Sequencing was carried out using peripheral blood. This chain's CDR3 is CAWVGSGVGSYNEQFF. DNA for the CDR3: TGTGCCTGGGTCGGCAGCGGGGTTGGTTCCTACAATGAGCAGTTCTTC.